The T cell receptor (beta chain) under discussion was sequenced for a study of human T cells and chemical hapten exposure. Study background: Chiefly women, the patients showed alopecia areata, totalis or universalis. It was small differences in pooled library volume that mainly caused per-sample TCR yields to vary.

Germline assignment: CDR1 MNHNY and CDR2 SVGAGI (reference sequence). With V trimmed by 4 bases and J by 5 bases, 8 bases remained unmatched. The CDR3 runs 16 residues. TCRdb recomputed calls from the RACE reads with MiXCR, one row per CDR3 protein. The table includes some 89,000 distinct CDR3 sequences, about 10% detected once. The time point denotes: patch test 2, 6 weeks after DPC sensitization. Treatment denoted: therapeutic diphenylcyclopropenone sensitization with weekly scalp DPC. Total RNA was isolated from unfractionated whole blood. This clonotype was seen ten or more times. The V gene is TRBV6-6, the J gene TRBJ2-2; the match to TRBD1 covers 9 bases. This TCR derives from a woman aged 30 to 39 with alopecia areata. Some clones in this sample may be carry-over from other donors' samples. Material: whole blood, obtained in connection with sensitization to the hapten diphenylcyclopropenone (DPC). The CDR3 reads CASSWDGTGKTGELFF. For the CDR3, the DNA is TGTGCCAGCAGTTGGGACGGGACAGGGAAGACCGGGGAGCTGTTTTTT.